These 7 T cell receptor beta chains came from one sample sequenced in a study of T cell responses to AZD1222 COVID-19 vaccine. Sequencing was performed with immunoSEQ multiplex PCR; in TCRdb, only in-frame clones are kept and a portion is missing. This table holds 95,000 or so clones, about 88% found once. The sample here was peripheral blood, taken on day 0 of AZD1222 vaccination. Receptors were obtained from an adult in good health.

This clone was found once. The rearrangement joins TRBV19 to TRBJ2-3, with 9 positions matching TRBD1. CDR1 LNHDA and CDR2 SQIVND come from the germline V gene (reference sequence). The CDR3 is 14 amino acids. The V segment lost 6 bases and the J segment 0 bases; nucleotides outside the gene matches: 1. CDR3 DNA: TGTGCCAGTAGGGACAGGGGTAGCACAGATACGCAGTATTTT. Its translation is CASRDRGSTDTQYF. Looking up the rest from reference TRBV19 and TRBJ2-3 gives the full variable domain: DGGITQSPKYLFRKEGQNVTLSCEQNLNHDAMYWYRQDPGQGLRLIYYSQIVNDFQKGDIAEGYSVSREKKESFPLTVTSAQKNPTAFYLCASRDRGSTDTQYFGPGTRLTVL.

CDR3 nucleotides: TGTGCCAGCAGCTTAAGGGGTAGCACTGAAGCTTTCTTT. The encoded protein is CASSLRGSTEAFF. The rearrangement links TRBV7-2 to TRBJ1-1, with D perhaps matching TRBD1 (5 bases). Germline CDR1 and CDR2: SGHTA and FQGNSA. There are 13 residues in the CDR3. V gave up 2 bases and J gave up 4 bases, with 8 bases separating them.

The chain combines TRBV2 with TRBJ1-5; D is possibly TRBD1 (6 bases). CDR1 SNHLY and CDR2 FYNNEI come from the germline V gene. This CDR3 is built from 13 residues. V was cut by 5 bases and J by 2 bases, with 7 bases left in between. The CDR3 DNA reads as TGTGCCAGCAGTACAGGGCGCAATCAGCCCCAGCATTTT. Protein product: CASSTGRNQPQHF.

The chain couples TRBV13 to TRBJ1-1; D not certain. Germline assignment: CDR1 PRHDT and CDR2 FYEKMQ (reference sequence). There are 13 residues in the CDR3. V shed 4 bases and J shed 4 bases, with 10 bases lying between them. The CDR3 loop is CASSSGRGTEAFF. DNA for the CDR3: TGTGCCAGCAGCTCCGGACGGGGCACTGAAGCTTTCTTT.

Only a few counts were recorded for this clone. The genes are TRBV19 and TRBJ2-1; D is unresolved. Germline V gives CDR1 LNHDA, CDR2 SQIVND (reference sequence). The ends were cut back, 10 bases at V and 3 bases at J, with 13 bases in the middle. This CDR3 has 13 residues. This CDR3 is CATSSRSYNEQFF. The CDR3 bases are TGTGCCACCTCCTCCCGGAGCTACAATGAGCAGTTCTTC. Complete variable domain (other parts from reference TRBV19 and TRBJ2-1): DGGITQSPKYLFRKEGQNVTLSCEQNLNHDAMYWYRQDPGQGLRLIYYSQIVNDFQKGDIAEGYSVSREKKESFPLTVTSAQKNPTAFYLCATSSRSYNEQFFGPGTRLTVL.

CDR3 DNA: TGTGCCAGTAGTATAGAAGGCCCGGGGCAGCCCCAGCATTTT. Protein: CASSIEGPGQPQHF. The chain carries TRBV19 and TRBJ1-5, with D unresolved. V was clipped by 0 bases and J by 7 bases, with 10 bases between them. This CDR3 has 14 amino acids. The V gene's germline CDR1 is LNHDA and CDR2 SQIVND (reference sequence).

J is TRBJ2-7 and V is TRBV28, with D unresolved. The germline V and J ends were trimmed by 1 base and 6 bases, with 4 bases remaining between them. CDR1 MDHEN and CDR2 SYDVKM come from the germline V gene. This CDR3 comprises 11 residues. In DNA form, the CDR3 reads TGTGCCAGCAGTTTATCTTTCGAGCAGTACTTC. Its protein product is CASSLSFEQYF.